This is a list of T cell receptor beta chains from one sample in a study of T cell responses to AZD1222 COVID-19 vaccine. Produced via immunoSEQ multiplex PCR; TCRdb's table is partial and in-frame only. The table lists 50,000 to 85,000 clones, around 74% of them singletons. Sequenced material: peripheral blood, taken on day 0 of MenACWY control vaccination. The receptors shown here come from an adult in good health. Each CDR3 is given with its conserved first and last residue. Each record gives: V gene, J gene, D gene, clone size, CDR3 protein, CDR3 DNA. A D gene is named only where the DNA matches it firmly. Rows give clone size only sometimes, using once, few, many, or a class for an expanded clone.

TRBV2,TRBJ2-5,NA,few,CASQVAAQETQYF,TGTGCCAGCCAGGTAGCAGCCCAAGAGACCCAGTACTTC
TRBV11-2,TRBJ2-1,TRBD2,NA,CASSPSDRTTSGSYNEQFF,TGTGCCAGCAGCCCCTCGGACCGAACGACTAGCGGGAGTTACAATGAGCAGTTCTTC
TRBV3-1/TRBV3-2,TRBJ1-1,NA,NA,CASSRGAAGATEAFF,TGTGCCAGCAGCCGTGGGGCCGCCGGAGCCACTGAAGCTTTCTTT
TRBV7-9,TRBJ1-1,TRBD1,NA,CASSLTGNTEAFF,TGTGCCAGCAGCTTGACAGGGAATACTGAAGCTTTCTTT
TRBV6-5,TRBJ2-3,NA,NA,CATRGRSTDTQYF,TGTGCCACCAGGGGTCGGTCCACAGATACGCAGTATTTT
TRBV6-2/TRBV6-3,TRBJ2-3,TRBD2,NA,CASSGDLAGGWSDTQYF,TGTGCCAGCAGTGGCGATCTAGCGGGAGGCTGGTCAGATACGCAGTATTTT
TRBV2,TRBJ1-2,TRBD1,NA,CASRRQGDARYGYTF,TGTGCCAGCCGCCGACAGGGGGATGCCCGCTATGGCTACACCTTC
TRBV2,TRBJ2-7,NA,NA,CASSESFEQYF,TGTGCCAGCAGTGAGAGCTTTGAGCAGTACTTC
TRBV2,TRBJ2-1,TRBD1,NA,CASSGPGTAYNEQFF,TGTGCCAGCAGTGGCCCCGGGACAGCTTACAATGAGCAGTTCTTC
TRBV19,TRBJ2-3,TRBD2,NA,CASSKGLAGADTQYF,TGTGCCAGTAGTAAGGGACTAGCGGGCGCAGATACGCAGTATTTT
TRBV19,TRBJ1-1,NA,NA,CASRNWQETEAFF,TGTGCCAGTAGAAATTGGCAGGAAACTGAAGCTTTCTTT
TRBV5-8,TRBJ2-2,TRBD1,NA,CASRDGTANTGELFF,TGTGCCAGCAGGGACGGGACAGCGAACACCGGGGAGCTGTTTTTT
TRBV20-1,TRBJ2-6,NA,once,CSAQGANVLTF,TGCAGTGCCCAGGGGGCCAACGTCCTGACTTTC
TRBV5-4,TRBJ1-2,NA,NA,CASSLEGVEGYTF,TGTGCCAGCAGCTTGGAAGGGGTAGAGGGCTACACCTTC
TRBV2,TRBJ2-7,NA,NA,CASSVFTGFGEQYF,TGTGCCAGCAGTGTCTTCACAGGGTTTGGGGAGCAGTACTTC
TRBV18,TRBJ2-7,NA,NA,CASSPVPGEASEQYF,TGTGCCAGCTCACCAGTCCCAGGGGAGGCGAGCGAGCAGTACTTC
TRBV5-1,TRBJ1-6,NA,once,CASSLGQNNSPLHF,TGCGCCAGCAGCTTGGGACAGAATAATTCACCCCTCCACTTT
TRBV2,TRBJ2-7,NA,few,CASGGTSYEQYF,TGTGCCAGCGGAGGTACTTCCTACGAGCAGTACTTC
TRBV4-3,TRBJ1-2,NA,NA,CASSHHGTETYGYTF,TGCGCCAGCAGCCACCACGGGACGGAAACTTATGGCTACACCTTC
TRBV28,TRBJ1-5,NA,NA,CASTLDRPDQPQHF,TGTGCCAGCACCTTAGACAGGCCCGATCAGCCCCAGCATTTT
TRBV30,TRBJ2-7,NA,NA,CAWSDIAMYEQYF,TGTGCCTGGAGTGATATAGCGATGTACGAGCAGTACTTC
TRBV5-6,TRBJ2-3,NA,NA,CASSFTGTSTDTQYF,TGTGCCAGCAGCTTCACCGGGACATCCACAGATACGCAGTATTTT
TRBV7-2,TRBJ2-2,NA,NA,CASSLVVLNTGELFF,TGTGCCAGCAGCTTAGTGGTATTGAACACCGGGGAGCTGTTTTTT
TRBV12-3/TRBV12-4,TRBJ1-2,NA,NA,CASSRGGPYGYTF,TGTGCCAGCAGTCGAGGGGGGCCGTATGGCTACACCTTC
TRBV7-8,TRBJ1-3,NA,NA,CASSSTVFSGNTIYF,TGTGCCAGCAGTTCGACAGTCTTTTCTGGAAACACCATATATTTT
TRBV5-4,TRBJ1-5,NA,NA,CASSLGPSGPQHF,TGTGCCAGCAGCTTGGGACCCTCGGGGCCCCAGCATTTT
TRBV6-5,TRBJ2-5,NA,NA,CASSRQLGEETQYF,TGTGCCAGCAGTCGACAGTTGGGTGAAGAGACCCAGTACTTC
TRBV30,TRBJ2-7,NA,NA,CAWSLGRPAEGYEQYF,TGTGCCTGGAGCCTGGGGAGGCCCGCCGAGGGCTACGAGCAGTACTTC
TRBV6-5,TRBJ2-2,TRBD1,NA,CASSLDRLAGELFF,TGTGCCAGCAGTTTGGACAGGTTGGCCGGGGAGCTGTTTTTT
TRBV3-1/TRBV3-2,TRBJ2-6,NA,once,CASSYTGSGANVLTF,TGTGCCAGCAGCTACACAGGTTCTGGGGCCAACGTCCTGACTTTC
TRBV7-9,TRBJ1-1,NA,few,CASSPIRGRTEAFF,TGTGCCAGCAGTCCGATCCGGGGGCGTACTGAAGCTTTCTTT
TRBV2,TRBJ1-2,TRBD1,NA,CASSSDPTGNYGYTF,TGTGCCAGCTCGAGTGATCCGACAGGGAACTATGGCTACACCTTC
TRBV6-5,TRBJ2-1,TRBD2,NA,CASSALAGGSNEQFF,TGTGCCAGCAGCGCACTAGCGGGGGGAAGCAATGAGCAGTTCTTC
TRBV15,TRBJ2-2,NA,NA,CATSRVQNTGELFF,TGTGCCACCAGCAGAGTACAGAACACCGGGGAGCTGTTTTTT
TRBV27,TRBJ2-1,NA,NA,CASSNGVSYNEQFF,TGTGCCAGCAGCAACGGGGTTTCCTACAATGAGCAGTTCTTC
TRBV13,TRBJ2-1,NA,once,CASSHRDPYNEQFF,TGTGCCAGCAGCCACCGGGACCCTTACAATGAGCAGTTCTTC
TRBV6-6,TRBJ2-1,TRBD2,NA,CASSLSPLAGEGEQFF,TGTGCCAGCAGTCTCTCGCCCCTAGCGGGCGAGGGTGAGCAGTTCTTC
TRBV3-1/TRBV3-2,TRBJ2-1,TRBD2,NA,CASGLAGVNEQFF,TGTGCCAGCGGACTAGCGGGAGTTAATGAGCAGTTCTTC
TRBV7-2,TRBJ2-1,TRBD2,NA,CASSPRTSGGVNEQFF,TGTGCCAGCAGCCCAAGGACTAGCGGGGGAGTGAATGAGCAGTTCTTC
TRBV19,TRBJ2-5,TRBD2,NA,CASSIVAGPRETQYF,TGTGCCAGTAGTATAGTAGCGGGGCCACGGGAGACCCAGTACTTC